The 17 T cell receptor beta chains below were found in one sample sequenced in a study of read filtering for tumor transcriptome and immune sequencing. The library was built from roughly 400 ng RNA with molecular barcoded adaptors for alpha/delta and beta/gamma chains. A single record per CDR3 protein comes from TCRdb applying MiXCR to the reads. The repertoire holds more than 100,000 distinct CDR3 sequences, with roughly 13% as singletons. The sequenced sample was a population of CD138-negative cells sorted from bone marrow. Source of these receptors: a donor over 35 with multiple myeloma.

This clonotype has a count of ten or more. CDR3 bases: TGTGCCAGCAGCCAGGACGTTAGCGGGGGACTTAAGAACTACGAGCAGTACTTC. It translates to CASSQDVSGGLKNYEQYF. This chain uses TRBV4-2 with TRBJ2-7; 9 bases are shared with TRBD2. The CDR3 consists of 18 residues. The ends lost 3 bases at V and 3 bases at J; junction bases unmatched: 15. Per the germline V gene, CDR1 is LGHNA and CDR2 is YNFKEQ.

This clonotype occurred many times. This rearrangement joins TRBV12-3 or TRBV12-4 to TRBJ2-7; TRBD1 matches 7 bases. V lost 3 bases, J lost 3 bases, and 8 bases stayed unmatched. The CDR3 sequence is 15 residues long. CDR3 in amino acids: CASSFQTGTVYEQYF. The CDR3 DNA reads TGTGCCAGCAGTTTTCAGACCGGGACAGTCTACGAGCAGTACTTC.

Regarding this clonotype: A much more abundant neighbour one base away suggests this may be a read error. This chain joins TRBV28 and TRBJ2-7, with 7 nucleotides matching TRBD2. This CDR3 comprises 15 residues. The V gene end was trimmed by 6 bases and the J gene end by 4 bases; junction bases not matched to a gene: 12. The V gene's germline CDR1 is MDHEN and CDR2 SYDVKM. CDR3 region: CASRMGGEGSYEQYF. The CDR3 bases are TGTGCCAGCAGGATGGGGGGGGAGGGTAGTTACGAGCAGTACTTC.

As to this clonotype: It may be a read error: a sequence one base away is much more abundant. The rearrangement links TRBV19 to TRBJ2-2, with D unclear. Looked up from germline, CDR1 is LNHDA and CDR2 is SQIVND (reference sequence). Trimming removed 4 bases at V and 11 bases at J, with 14 bases between. CDR3 length: 13 amino acids. The CDR3 DNA reads TGTGCCAGTAGTACCACAAGGACGAGCGAGCTGTTTTTT. As protein: CASSTTRTSELFF.

This clonotype was observed many times. This chain uses TRBV4-2 with TRBJ2-2; the D gene is possibly TRBD1 (6 bases). The CDR3 runs to 17 residues. Trimming removed 4 bases at V and 4 bases at J, with 19 bases between. Germline values: CDR1 LGHNA, CDR2 YNFKEQ. CDR3 coding DNA: TGTGCCAGCAGCCTACAGACAGGTTTCATTGGCACCGGGGAGCTGTTTTTT. Its translation: CASSLQTGFIGTGELFF.

This clonotype was observed at least ten times. As DNA, the CDR3 is TGTGCCAGTTACCACAGGGCACCGTCACGGTATACGCAGTATTTT. Amino acids: CASYHRAPSRYTQYF. The genes are TRBV19 and TRBJ2-3, with D possibly matching TRBD1 (6 bases). The ends were cut back, 8 bases at V and 7 bases at J, with 22 bases in the middle. Germline-derived CDR1 and CDR2 are LNHDA and SQIVND (reference sequence). The length of the CDR3 is 15 residues.

Worth noting for this clonotype: A read error is possible here, since a much larger clone lies one base away. The chain joins TRBV7-3 to TRBJ2-6; 7 nucleotides align to TRBD1. The CDR3 covers 19 residues. Per the germline V gene, CDR1 is SGHTA and CDR2 is FQGTGA. CDR3 loop: CAGSLTVGTANSGANVLTF. CDR3 in DNA: TGTGCCGGCAGCTTAACCGTAGGGACAGCGAACTCTGGGGCCAACGTCCTGACTTTC. The full variable domain, in which reference TRBV7-3 and TRBJ2-6 provide the parts outside the CDR3, is GAGVSQTPSNKVTEKGKYVELRCDPISGHTALYWYRQSLGQGPEFLIYFQGTGAADDSGLPNDRFFAVRPEGSVSTLKIQRTERGDSAVYLCAGSLTVGTANSGANVLTFGAGSRLTVL.

The sample holds a few counts of this clonotype. The chain is built from TRBV11-2 and TRBJ2-5, with 11 nucleotides matching TRBD2. From germline, CDR1 is SGHAT and CDR2 FQNNGV. The CDR3 extends over 15 amino acids. The V gene end was trimmed by 3 bases and the J gene end by 1 base; junction bases not matched to a gene: 1. The CDR3 reads CASSFSGGAQETQYF. CDR3 DNA sequence: TGTGCCAGCAGCTTTAGCGGGGGGGCCCAAGAGACCCAGTACTTC.

Comment on this clonotype: A much more abundant neighbour one base away suggests this may be a read error. The rearrangement joins TRBV7-6 to TRBJ2-7; maybe TRBD2 (7 bases). The CDR3 is made up of 20 amino acids. The V and J ends lost 1 base and 6 bases respectively, with 31 bases between them. Germline values: CDR1 SGHVS, CDR2 FNYEAQ. In nucleotides, the CDR3 is TGTGCCAGCAGCTTAGATGTACCGGGGGGCGAGGTAGAGCTGGGGTGCGAGCAGTACTTC. Translating gives CASSLDVPGGEVELGCEQYF.

The sample holds many counts of this clonotype. The rearrangement uses TRBV12-3 or TRBV12-4 and TRBJ2-3; 10 bases fit TRBD2. Losses at the gene ends were 7 bases for V and 8 bases for J; bases not matched to a gene: 12. There are 15 residues in the CDR3. The CDR3 nucleotides are TGTGCCAGCACCGATGACTCTAGCGGGAGCGGTACGCAGTATTTT. This gives the protein CASTDDSSGSGTQYF.

This clonotype appeared many times. The J gene is TRBJ1-1, the V gene TRBV29-1, with 9 bases aligning to TRBD1. The germline V gene has CDR1 SQVTM and CDR2 ANQGSEA. The CDR3 runs to 14 residues. V shed 4 bases and J 1 base; nucleotides not matched to a gene: 4. The CDR3 reads CSVVDRGWNTEAFF. The CDR3 nucleotides read TGCAGCGTTGTGGACAGGGGATGGAACACTGAAGCTTTCTTT.

This clonotype was counted only a few times. V and J are TRBV28 and TRBJ1-1; tentatively, D is TRBD1 (5 bases). The CDR3 contains 15 residues. The V and J ends lost 6 bases and 5 bases respectively, with 19 bases between them. CDR1 is MDHEN, CDR2 SYDVKM, per germline. The CDR3 here is CASSPRRGFGTEAFF. The DNA of the CDR3 is TGTGCCAGCAGCCCTCGAAGGGGATTTGGGACTGAAGCTTTCTTT.

The chain links TRBV27 to TRBJ2-2, with D perhaps TRBD2 (5 bases). The length of the CDR3 is 13 residues. Germline values: CDR1 MNHEY, CDR2 SMNVEV (reference sequence). The V end lost 6 bases, the J end lost 6 bases, and 11 bases lay between the germline ends. CDR3 sequence (DNA): TGTGCCAGCAGGGGGAGTTTATCCGGGGAGCTGTTTTTT. Translating gives CASRGSLSGELFF.

This clonotype occurred a few times. CDR3 sequence (DNA): TGTGCCAGCAGTTGGACCGCGGTGGCAGGTACGCAGTATTTT. It encodes CASSWTAVAGTQYF. The V gene is TRBV7-9, the J gene TRBJ2-3; D gene ambiguous. CDR1 SEHNR and CDR2 FQNEAQ come from the germline V gene (reference sequence). V shed 6 bases and J shed 8 bases, with 18 bases lying between them. The CDR3 loop spans 14 amino acids.

The rearrangement uses TRBV12-3 or TRBV12-4 and TRBJ2-5; D not certain. The length of the CDR3 is 13 residues. Trimming pared 2 bases from V and 5 bases from J, leaving 9 bases between. The CDR3 nucleotides are TGTGCCAGCAGTTTAAACAGTCGGGAGACCCAGTACTTC. This translates into CASSLNSRETQYF.

Details on this clonotype: This may arise from a read error, as a much more abundant clone is one base away. The gene calls are TRBV29-1 and TRBJ2-7, with unresolved D. Germline lookup yields CDR1 SQVTM and CDR2 ANQGSEA. CDR3 size: 13 residues. Trimming took off 7 bases at V and 2 bases at J, with 15 bases between the two ends. This CDR3 is CSARPSGAYEQYF. The CDR3 DNA sequence: TGCAGCGCTCGACCGTCAGGAGCCTACGAGCAGTACTTC.

In its sample, this clonotype was seen many times. The chain couples TRBV12-3 or TRBV12-4 to TRBJ2-5; TRBD1 matches 10 bases. The CDR3 sequence is 15 residues long. Trimming at V came to 5 bases and at J to 4 bases, leaving 7 bases not matched to a gene. The CDR3 nucleotides read TGTGCCAGCAGTGCCGGGACAGGGGATGCAGAGACCCAGTACTTC. This sequence encodes CASSAGTGDAETQYF.